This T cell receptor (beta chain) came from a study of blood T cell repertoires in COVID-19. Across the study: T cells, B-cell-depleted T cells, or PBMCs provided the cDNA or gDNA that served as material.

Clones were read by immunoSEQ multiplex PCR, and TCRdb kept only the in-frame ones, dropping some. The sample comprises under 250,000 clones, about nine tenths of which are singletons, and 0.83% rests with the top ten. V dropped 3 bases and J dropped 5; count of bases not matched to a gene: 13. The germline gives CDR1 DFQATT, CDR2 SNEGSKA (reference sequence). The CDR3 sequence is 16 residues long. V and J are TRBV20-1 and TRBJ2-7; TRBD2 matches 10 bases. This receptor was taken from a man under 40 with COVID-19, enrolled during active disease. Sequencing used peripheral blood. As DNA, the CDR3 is TGCAGTGCTAGTGTATTAGCGGGGGGCCAGGCACACGAGCAGTACTTC. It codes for CSASVLAGGQAHEQYF.